The next 19 T cell receptor beta chains were all read from a single sample in a study of blood T cell repertoires in COVID-19. Clones were read by immunoSEQ multiplex PCR, and TCRdb kept only the in-frame ones, dropping some. Of about 230,000 clones in the sample, roughly nine tenths were seen once. The specimen was PBMCs or T cells enriched from blood (not recorded which). The source of these receptors is a woman aged 45-65 years in a cohort exposed to, infected with or recovered from COVID-19 (not recorded which).

The table lists this clone with a count of one. The gene calls are TRBV27 and TRBJ1-4; 8 nucleotides agree with TRBD1. Germline CDR1 MNHEY, CDR2 SMNVEV (reference sequence). Germline trimming cut 10 bases from V and 3 bases from J; bases unmatched to any gene: 10. CDR3 length: 15 amino acids. Here the CDR3 reads CATALMGQANEKLFF. In nucleotides, the CDR3 is TGTGCCACCGCCCTCATGGGACAGGCTAATGAAAAACTGTTTTTT.

The V call is TRBV5-1, the J call TRBJ2-6; TRBD2 matches at 7 bases. CDR3 size: 15 residues. After removal of 2 bases from V and 7 bases from J, the junction contained 6 bases not matched to a gene. Germline-derived CDR1 and CDR2 are SGHRS and YFSETQ. CDR3 nucleotides: TGCGCCAGCAGCTTCGGGGAGGGTGAAGCCAACGTCCTGACTTTC. It encodes CASSFGEGEANVLTF.

The V call is TRBV6-4, the J call TRBJ2-7; 7 nucleotides line up with TRBD1. The CDR3 runs 18 residues. CDR1 and CDR2 (germline): MRHNA, SNTAGT. Germline trimming cut 5 bases from V and 2 bases from J; bases unmatched to any gene: 18. The CDR3 nucleotides read TGTGCCAGCAGTTTACCAAGACCGGACAGGTGGGATACCTACGAGCAGTACTTC. It translates to CASSLPRPDRWDTYEQYF.

V is TRBV4-1 and J is TRBJ1-2; 7 bases are shared with TRBD1. V was clipped by 5 bases and J by 2 bases; unmatched bases: 26. The CDR3 runs 21 residues. The V gene's germline CDR1 is MGHRA and CDR2 YSYEKL. The CDR3 is CASSSQYTPPFGDRLNYGYTF. DNA of the CDR3: TGCGCCAGCAGCTCGCAATATACCCCGCCGTTCGGGGACAGATTAAACTATGGCTACACCTTC.

The chain employs TRBV12-5 and TRBJ2-1; 8 bases line up with TRBD1. This CDR3 is 13 amino acids long. CDR1 is LGHNT and CDR2 is FRNRAP in the germline V gene. After removal of 0 bases from V and 12 bases from J, the junction contained 4 bases not matched to a gene. CDR3 sequence reads: CASGLVTGGRQFF. In DNA form, the CDR3 reads TGTGCTAGTGGTTTGGTTACAGGGGGTCGGCAGTTCTTC.

The chain has TRBV27 and TRBJ1-6; D is undetermined. The ends were cut back, 3 bases at V and 10 bases at J, with 22 bases in the middle. CDR3 length: 17 residues. Germline V gene lookup returns CDR1 MNHEY and CDR2 SMNVEV (reference sequence). Here the CDR3 reads CASSFHPSGSGSSPLHF. The CDR3 DNA is TGTGCCAGCAGTTTCCATCCTAGTGGGTCGGGGAGCTCACCCCTCCACTTT.

The rearrangement joins TRBV7-2 to TRBJ2-7; 7 nucleotides line up with TRBD2. The CDR3 is made up of 15 amino acids. Trimming took 3 bases from V and 3 from J; bases not matched to a gene: 8. Germline CDR1 and CDR2: SGHTA and FQGNSA. The CDR3 reads CASSFTTGGGYEQYF. The CDR3 DNA reads as TGTGCCAGCAGCTTTACGACGGGAGGCGGCTACGAGCAGTACTTC.

The V and J genes are TRBV5-1 and TRBJ2-5; 13 positions agree with TRBD2. The V and J ends lost 4 bases and 4 bases, in that order; junction bases with no gene match: 4. Germline loops: CDR1 SGHRS, CDR2 YFSETQ. The CDR3 contains 15 residues. The chain's CDR3 is CASSGTSGVGETQYF. Here the CDR3 DNA reads TGCGCCAGCAGCGGGACTAGCGGGGTCGGAGAGACCCAGTACTTC. Full variable domain (missing parts from reference TRBV5-1 and TRBJ2-5): KAGVTQTPRYLIKTRGQQVTLSCSPISGHRSVSWYQQTPGQGLQFLFEYFSETQRNKGNFPGRFSGRQFSNSRSEMNVSTLELGDSALYLCASSGTSGVGETQYFGPGTRLLVL.

The V gene is TRBV7-6, the J gene TRBJ2-7; D gene uncertain. CDR1 is SGHVS and CDR2 is FNYEAQ in the germline V gene. With 1 base removed from V and 2 bases from J, the gap between germline ends came to 15 bases. CDR3 size: 16 residues. CDR3 DNA: TGTGCCAGCAGCTTAGGGTTGGGCAGCCAAGCCTACGAGCAGTACTTC. Translation: CASSLGLGSQAYEQYF.

The chain uses TRBV11-3 and TRBJ1-4; D remains unclear. The V gene's germline CDR1 is SGHNT and CDR2 YENEEA. The CDR3 is 18 residues long. Trimming left V 0 bases short and J 7 bases short, with 21 bases between. CDR3 sequence: CASSLDLGRAGRGEKLFF. The DNA of the CDR3 is TGTGCCAGCAGCTTAGATCTCGGGCGGGCAGGTCGGGGTGAAAAACTGTTTTTT. The full variable domain, in which reference TRBV11-3 and TRBJ1-4 provide the parts outside the CDR3, is EAGVVQSPRYKIIEKKQPVAFWCNPISGHNTLYWYLQNLGQGPELLIRYENEEAVDDSQLPKDRFSAERLKGVDSTLKIQPAELGDSAVYLCASSLDLGRAGRGEKLFFGSGTQLSVL.

This chain's CDR3 is CSASRGQGGYGYTF. For the CDR3, the DNA is TGCAGTGCTAGTAGGGGACAGGGGGGCTATGGCTACACCTTC. The rearrangement uses TRBV20-1 and TRBJ1-2; 11 nucleotides agree with TRBD1. With V trimmed by 3 bases and J by 4 bases, 4 bases remained unmatched. Per germline, CDR1 DFQATT and CDR2 SNEGSKA (reference sequence). The CDR3 length is 14 residues.

This clone was counted only a few times. The chain uses TRBV7-8 and TRBJ2-3, with TRBD2 identical over 8 bases. J lost 6 bases, V lost 2 bases, and 4 bases had no gene match. From germline, CDR1 is SGHVS and CDR2 FQNEAQ. This CDR3 has 14 amino acids. The CDR3 is CASSLTGGRDTQYF. CDR3 coding DNA: TGTGCCAGCAGCTTAACGGGGGGGCGCGATACGCAGTATTTT.

The V call is TRBV5-6, the J call TRBJ1-1; D is possibly TRBD1 (6 bases). The CDR3 consists of 14 residues. The germline V and J ends were trimmed by 4 bases and 10 bases, with 20 bases remaining between them. Per the germline V gene, CDR1 is SGHDT and CDR2 is YYEEEE. Here the CDR3 reads CASSPGTGNGAAFF. CDR3 nucleotides: TGTGCCAGCAGCCCTGGCACAGGGAATGGTGCAGCTTTCTTT.

This chain joins TRBV4-3 and TRBJ2-1, with 8 bases matching TRBD1. Germline-derived CDR1 and CDR2 are LGHNA and YSLEER. V lost 0 bases, J lost 3 bases, and 1 base stayed unmatched. This CDR3 contains 15 residues. CDR3 bases: TGCGCCAGCAGCCAAGACAGGGGGCTCTACAATGAGCAGTTCTTC. As protein: CASSQDRGLYNEQFF.

This chain uses TRBV5-1 with TRBJ1-4; 7 nucleotides line up with TRBD1. The ends lost 4 bases at V and 3 bases at J; junction bases unmatched: 6. This CDR3 is built from 15 residues. Germline CDR1 reads SGHRS; CDR2 reads YFSETQ. Here the CDR3 reads CASSINRGSNEKLFF. DNA of the CDR3: TGCGCCAGCAGCATAAACAGGGGTTCTAATGAAAAACTGTTTTTT. Full variable domain (outside the CDR3, taken from reference TRBV5-1 and TRBJ1-4): KAGVTQTPRYLIKTRGQQVTLSCSPISGHRSVSWYQQTPGQGLQFLFEYFSETQRNKGNFPGRFSGRQFSNSRSEMNVSTLELGDSALYLCASSINRGSNEKLFFGSGTQLSVL.

The CDR3 spells CASSSLAEQFF. In nucleotides, the CDR3 is TGTGCCAGCAGCTCCCTAGCGGAGCAGTTCTTC. J is TRBJ2-1 and V is TRBV11-2, with D maybe TRBD2 (6 bases). Germline assignment: CDR1 SGHAT and CDR2 FQNNGV. The CDR3 is 11 amino acids. V lost 4 bases, J lost 10 bases, and 8 bases lay in between.

The chain links TRBV7-6 to TRBJ2-4, with 8 bases identical to TRBD1. Trimming took 1 base from V and 6 from J; bases not matched to a gene: 5. Germline CDR1 and CDR2: SGHVS and FNYEAQ. This CDR3 has 15 amino acids. The CDR3 nucleotides read TGTGCCAGCAGCTTAGTGGCCGGACAGGGAAACATTCAGTACTTC. Translation: CASSLVAGQGNIQYF.

A single count supports this clone. This rearrangement joins TRBV5-1 to TRBJ2-3; 12 bases are a match to TRBD2. The germline CDR1 and CDR2 sequences are SGHRS and YFSETQ. Trimming cost V 8 bases and J 1 base; bases outside gene matches: 8. This CDR3 spans 16 amino acids. Written as DNA, the CDR3 is TGCGCCAGTACTCCTAGCGGGGGGGCTGGCACAGATACGCAGTATTTT. This gives the protein CASTPSGGAGTDTQYF.

The chain recombines TRBV18 with TRBJ1-5; tentative D call: TRBD1 (6 bases). This CDR3 contains 15 residues. Germline V CDR1 and CDR2: KGHSH, LQKENI. The ends were cut back, 4 bases at V and 2 bases at J, with 12 bases in the middle. Here the CDR3 DNA reads TGTGCCAGCTCACTCGACAGGTGGGGCAATCAGCCCCAGCATTTT. It codes for CASSLDRWGNQPQHF.